The 18 T cell receptor beta chains in this list originate from one sample, sequenced in a study of control samples from healthy donors and cancer patients. Libraries were prepared by immunoSEQ multiplex PCR; TCRdb keeps only in-frame clonotypes and omits some of them. The table records some 71,000 clones, about nine tenths of them present only once. The sequenced sample was PBMCs. These receptors were collected from a woman aged 50 to 60 with colorectal cancer.

V gene TRBV7-8 combines with J gene TRBJ2-3, with no clear D. CDR3 length equals 13 residues. V was pared by 5 bases and J by 5 bases, with 11 bases between. Germline loops: CDR1 SGHVS, CDR2 FQNEAQ. CDR3 amino acids: CASSPTLGDTQYF. CDR3 bases: TGTGCCAGCAGCCCAACTCTGGGAGATACGCAGTATTTT.

The chain has TRBV5-4 and TRBJ2-7; 7 bases align to TRBD1. The CDR3 sequence is 15 residues long. After removal of 4 bases from V and 3 bases from J, the junction contained 10 bases not matched to a gene. CDR1 SGHNT and CDR2 YYREEE come from the germline V gene (reference sequence). The DNA of the CDR3 is TGTGCCAGCAGCCAAAGAAAACAGGGGCACTACGAGCAGTACTTC. Encoded protein: CASSQRKQGHYEQYF. Complete variable domain (other parts from reference TRBV5-4 and TRBJ2-7): ETGVTQSPTHLIKTRGQQVTLRCSSQSGHNTVSWYQQALGQGPQFIFQYYREEENGRGNFPPRFSGLQFPNYSSELNVNALELDDSALYLCASSQRKQGHYEQYFGPGTRLTVT.

This clone was picked up a small number of times. The chain joins TRBV6-2 or TRBV6-3 to TRBJ1-1; TRBD1 matches 8 bases. Germline values: CDR1 MNHEY, CDR2 SVGEGT. This CDR3 region has 13 residues. The V and J ends lost 4 bases and 10 bases, in that order; junction bases with no gene match: 8. This chain's CDR3 is CASSSSGQGRAFF. CDR3 coding DNA: TGTGCCAGCAGTTCTTCTGGACAGGGAAGAGCTTTCTTT.

The chain's CDR3 is CASSQPSGGVAKNIQYF. The DNA for the CDR3 is TGTGCCAGCAGCCAGCCTAGCGGGGGGGTGGCCAAAAACATTCAGTACTTC. The chain uses TRBV3-1 (or the pseudogene TRBV3-2) and TRBJ2-4; 12 bases map to TRBD2. The J segment lost 1 base and the V segment lost 3 bases, leaving 4 bases of the junction unmatched. The CDR3 runs 17 residues. Germline lookup yields CDR1 LGHDT and CDR2 YNNKEL (reference sequence).

The chain couples TRBV27 to TRBJ2-7; TRBD2 agrees at 7 bases. The CDR3 consists of 17 residues. Trimming removed 2 bases from V and 2 bases from J; junction bases left unmatched: 12. CDR1 and CDR2 (germline): MNHEY, SMNVEV (reference sequence). CDR3 loop: CASSLRRGGGRPYEQYF. The CDR3 nucleotides are TGTGCCAGCAGTTTACGAAGGGGCGGGGGACGGCCCTACGAGCAGTACTTC.

The chain uses TRBV19 and TRBJ1-1; perhaps TRBD1 as D (5 bases). The germline CDR1 and CDR2 sequences are LNHDA and SQIVND (reference sequence). V was cut by 8 bases and J by 4 bases, with 17 bases left in between. This CDR3 contains 14 residues. The CDR3 region is CASRVLQGSTEAFF. CDR3 nucleotides: TGTGCCAGTCGCGTACTTCAGGGTAGCACTGAAGCTTTCTTT.

V usage is TRBV20-1 and J usage is TRBJ1-2; D ambiguous. The CDR3 spans 12 residues. Germline V gene sequence: CDR1 DFQATT, CDR2 SNEGSKA (reference sequence). V was pared by 3 bases and J by 0 bases, with 5 bases between. The CDR3 DNA reads TGCAGTGCTAGTGACCCTAACTATGGCTACACCTTC. Its protein is CSASDPNYGYTF.

This chain connects TRBV5-1 to TRBJ2-3, with no clear D. In germline, CDR1 is SGHRS, CDR2 YFSETQ. The CDR3 length is 15 residues. Trimming cost V 0 bases and J 2 bases, with 10 bases left between them. CDR3 DNA: TGCGCCAGCAGCTTGGGACTCGACCACACAGATACGCAGTATTTT. It specifies CASSLGLDHTDTQYF.

The chain is built from TRBV9 and TRBJ1-1, with D perhaps matching TRBD1 (6 bases). V gave up 1 base and J gave up 4 bases, with 17 bases separating them. Germline values: CDR1 SGDLS, CDR2 YYNGEE. The CDR3 consists of 16 residues. The DNA of the CDR3 is TGTGCCAGCAGCGTATCACTAGAACAGGGTGGCACTGAAGCTTTCTTT. Translating gives CASSVSLEQGGTEAFF.

This chain connects TRBV7-9 to TRBJ2-7; 7 bases align to TRBD1. Germline loops: CDR1 SEHNR, CDR2 FQNEAQ (reference sequence). There are 14 residues in the CDR3. V gave up 1 base and J gave up 7 bases; unmatched junction bases: 7. CDR3 loop: CASSLGQGLMEQYF. CDR3 coding DNA: TGTGCCAGCAGCTTAGGACAGGGTTTAATGGAGCAGTACTTC. The whole variable domain, remainder taken from reference TRBV7-9 and TRBJ2-7, is DTGVSQNPRHKITKRGQNVTFRCDPISEHNRLYWYRQTLGQGPEFLTYFQNEAQLEKSRLLSDRFSAERPKGSFSTLEIQRTEQGDSAMYLCASSLGQGLMEQYFGPGTRLTVT.

The chain links TRBV19 to TRBJ2-1; D is perhaps TRBD2 (5 bases). Germline CDR1 LNHDA, CDR2 SQIVND (reference sequence). The germline V and J ends were trimmed by 5 bases and 6 bases, with 14 bases remaining between them. This CDR3 is built from 14 residues. DNA for the CDR3: TGTGCCAGTAGTGTCTTTCGGGGTGTCAATGAGCAGTTCTTC. Translating it yields CASSVFRGVNEQFF.

The chain carries TRBV4-1 and TRBJ1-3; no definite D call. Germline CDR1 MGHRA, CDR2 YSYEKL. The V gene lost 3 bases and the J gene lost 2 bases, with 8 bases spanning the gap. This CDR3 has 14 residues. The chain's CDR3 is CASSHLGPGNTIYF. Written as DNA, the CDR3 is TGCGCCAGCAGCCACCTCGGGCCTGGAAACACCATATATTTT.

The chain is built from TRBV10-1 and TRBJ2-2; D not resolved. CDR1 is WNHNN, CDR2 SYGVQD, per germline (reference sequence). The CDR3 contains 12 residues. V lost 0 bases, J lost 5 bases, and 1 base lay in between. The CDR3 nucleotides are TGCGCCAGCAGTGAGTCGACCGGGGAGCTGTTTTTT. Protein product: CASSESTGELFF.

The chain combines TRBV29-1 with TRBJ2-2; no clear D gene. Trimming stripped 2 bases from V and 1 base from J, with 2 bases between. The CDR3 has 12 amino acids. CDR1 is SQVTM and CDR2 is ANQGSEA in the germline V gene. The CDR3 DNA reads as TGCAGCGTTGAAAAGAACACCGGGGAGCTGTTTTTT. This translates into CSVEKNTGELFF.

The chain recombines TRBV5-1 with TRBJ1-1; D call uncertain. The CDR3 sequence is 13 residues long. The germline gives CDR1 SGHRS, CDR2 YFSETQ. With 4 bases removed from V and 1 base from J, the gap between germline ends came to 8 bases. The CDR3 here is CASSRQENTEAFF. In nucleotides, the CDR3 is TGCGCCAGCAGCCGGCAGGAGAACACTGAAGCTTTCTTT.

The rearrangement joins TRBV9 to TRBJ2-3, with 8 bases that match TRBD1. Germline lookup yields CDR1 SGDLS and CDR2 YYNGEE. The CDR3 contains 14 residues. V gave up 3 bases and J gave up 3 bases; unmatched junction bases: 3. The CDR3 reads CASSGQGATDTQYF. For the CDR3, the DNA is TGTGCCAGCAGCGGTCAGGGGGCAACAGATACGCAGTATTTT.

The chain joins TRBV28 to TRBJ2-1; 7 positions match TRBD1. Per the germline V gene, CDR1 is MDHEN and CDR2 is SYDVKM. Unmatched junction bases numbered 7, after V lost 1 base and J lost 7 bases. CDR3 length: 15 amino acids. The CDR3 protein is CASSLLFGTANEQFF. CDR3 DNA sequence: TGTGCCAGCAGTTTATTATTCGGGACAGCTAATGAGCAGTTCTTC.

V usage is TRBV9 and J usage is TRBJ1-1; tentative D call: TRBD1 (5 bases). CDR1 and CDR2 (germline): SGDLS, YYNGEE. The CDR3 runs 15 residues. Trimming left V 0 bases short and J 0 bases short, with 9 bases between. The CDR3 DNA reads as TGTGCCAGCAGCGTAGCTGACAGATTGAACACTGAAGCTTTCTTT. As protein: CASSVADRLNTEAFF.